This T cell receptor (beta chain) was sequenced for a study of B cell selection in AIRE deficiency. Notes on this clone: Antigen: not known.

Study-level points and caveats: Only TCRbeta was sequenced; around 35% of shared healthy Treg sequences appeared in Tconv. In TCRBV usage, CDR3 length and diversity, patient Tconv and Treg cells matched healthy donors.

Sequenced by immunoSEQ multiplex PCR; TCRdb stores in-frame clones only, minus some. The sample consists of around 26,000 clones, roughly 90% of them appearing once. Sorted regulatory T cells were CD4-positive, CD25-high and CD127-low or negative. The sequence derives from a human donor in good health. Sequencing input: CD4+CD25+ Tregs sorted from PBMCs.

The CDR3 nucleotides are TGTGCCAGCAGCTTATCAGCCGATTCACCCCTCCACTTT. Its protein is CASSLSADSPLHF. The chain uses TRBV11-3 and TRBJ1-6; D is unclear. V lost 2 bases and J 8 bases, leaving 7 bases between the germline ends. The CDR3 is made up of 13 amino acids. Germline V gene lookup returns CDR1 SGHNT and CDR2 YENEEA.